Listed below are T cell receptor beta chains from one sample, sequenced in a study of blood T cell repertoires in COVID-19. Profiled with immunoSEQ multiplex PCR; TCRdb holds only in-frame clones, not every one. The table includes 230,000 or so clones, 75% to 90% detected once. Sequencing input: peripheral blood. These receptor sequences come from a human donor in a cohort sampled during active COVID-19. Both conserved end residues are trimmed from each CDR3.

TRBV3-1/TRBV3-2,12,TRBJ1-5,ASSQAGGGQPQH
TRBV28,15,TRBJ2-2,ASSFRGLTSHTGELF
TRBV5-1,13,TRBJ1-2,ASSLTPGVNYGYT
TRBV6-5,13,TRBJ2-3,ASSYVAGAADTQY
TRBV2,12,TRBJ2-7,ASSEGQGVNEQY
TRBV7-2,12,TRBJ1-1,ASSPLTANTEAF
TRBV19,13,TRBJ1-4,ASSGGTATNEKLF
TRBV28,12,TRBJ2-7,ASSFQVRGYEQY
TRBV5-8,13,TRBJ2-7,ASSFGTGATYEQY
TRBV6-2/TRBV6-3,15,TRBJ2-1,ASSYLTTAISYNEQF
TRBV11-2,11,TRBJ2-7,ASSPPTIYEQY
TRBV28,10,TRBJ2-7,ASRSSGDEQY
TRBV4-2,13,TRBJ2-1,ASSQGTRTYNEQF
TRBV7-9,13,TRBJ1-1,ASSSQGKANTEAF